The 14 T cell receptor beta chains presented below share a single source sample, sequenced in a study of cytomegalovirus exposure and HLA in healthy donors (dated by TCRdb to about 2017). Preparation of the library involved the immunoSEQ multiplex PCR assay. The multiplex PCR relied on a mix of 60 forward primers for TCR Vbeta segments and 13 reverse primers for TCR Jbeta segments. TCRdb stores this immuneACCESS table with in-frame sequences only. Part of the clones is absent; in the studies checked, under half of the shortfall reflects unresolved V genes, and no reason is known for the rest. The sample table holds under 200,000 clones, of which about 88% were seen once. The ten largest clones represent about 2.7% of the sample. Sequencing was performed on PBMCs. These receptors all stem from a man aged 25 to 40 in good health and CMV-seropositive.

The chain carries TRBV11-3 and TRBJ2-7; 8 nucleotides line up with TRBD1. The V and J ends lost 5 bases and 4 bases, in that order; junction bases with no gene match: 10. Germline lookup yields CDR1 SGHNT and CDR2 YENEEA. This CDR3 contains 15 residues. The CDR3 loop is CASSAGGSVGYEQYF. Written as DNA, the CDR3 is TGTGCCAGCAGCGCAGGGGGCAGCGTTGGGTACGAGCAGTACTTC.

This chain connects TRBV4-3 to TRBJ1-5, with D maybe TRBD1 (5 bases). CDR3 size: 15 residues. The germline CDR1 and CDR2 sequences are LGHNA and YSLEER. V was clipped by 1 base and J by 5 bases, with 12 bases between them. In DNA, the CDR3 is TGCGCCAGCAGCCAAGGGCAGGGAAAGGATCAGCCCCAGCATTTT. Its protein is CASSQGQGKDQPQHF.

The chain couples TRBV5-1 to TRBJ2-7; 8 nucleotides line up with TRBD1. The CDR3 length is 13 residues. Germline values: CDR1 SGHRS, CDR2 YFSETQ. V shed 3 bases, J shed 3 bases, and the junction held 2 bases outside the gene matches. The CDR3 is CASSSQGDYEQYF. The DNA for the CDR3 is TGCGCCAGCAGCTCACAGGGGGACTACGAGCAGTACTTC.

The gene calls are TRBV15 and TRBJ2-3; D remains unclear. The V end lost 0 bases, the J end lost 6 bases, and 4 bases lay between the germline ends. The CDR3 runs 12 residues. In germline, CDR1 is LNHNV, CDR2 YYDKDF (reference sequence). This CDR3 is CATSRERDTQYF. As DNA, the CDR3 is TGTGCCACCAGCAGAGAACGGGATACGCAGTATTTT. Full variable domain (missing parts from reference TRBV15 and TRBJ2-3): DAMVIQNPRYQVTQFGKPVTLSCSQTLNHNVMYWYQQKSSQAPKLLFHYYDKDFNNEADTPDNFQSRRPNTSFCFLDIRSPGLGDTAMYLCATSRERDTQYFGPGTRLTVL.

The chain joins TRBV10-3 to TRBJ2-4; D is possibly TRBD2 (6 bases). The CDR3 sequence is 14 residues long. Trimming stripped 2 bases from V and 1 base from J, with 6 bases between. The germline gives CDR1 ENHRY, CDR2 SYGVKD. CDR3 amino acids: CAISEGGAKNIQYF. DNA for the CDR3: TGTGCCATCAGTGAGGGGGGGGCCAAAAACATTCAGTACTTC.

The J gene is TRBJ1-2, the V gene TRBV5-4; 9 bases match TRBD1. Trimming at V came to 0 bases and at J to 6 bases, leaving 15 bases not matched to a gene. The CDR3 loop spans 18 amino acids. Germline loops: CDR1 SGHNT, CDR2 YYREEE (reference sequence). CDR3 coding DNA: TGTGCCAGCAGCTTGGCCCTAATTGGCACAGGGGGCTTGAATGGCTACACCTTC. Amino acid sequence: CASSLALIGTGGLNGYTF.

This clone was detected only a few times. The chain carries TRBV6-5 and TRBJ1-1; D ambiguous. This CDR3 region has 14 residues. Germline CDR1 and CDR2: MNHEY and SVGAGI. V dropped 4 bases and J dropped 1 base, with 10 bases sitting between them. CDR3 DNA sequence: TGTGCCAGCAGTTTTTCGGAGACGAACACTGAAGCTTTCTTT. Its translation is CASSFSETNTEAFF.

The chain uses TRBV13 and TRBJ2-1; 8 positions agree with TRBD1. The CDR3 runs 14 residues. V gave up 5 bases and J gave up 6 bases; unmatched junction bases: 6. The germline gives CDR1 PRHDT, CDR2 FYEKMQ (reference sequence). The CDR3 DNA reads as TGTGCCAGCAGCGCGACAGGGGCGGGCAATGAGCAGTTCTTC. This translates into CASSATGAGNEQFF.

The CDR3 sequence is CASSVDRENTEAFF. CDR3 in DNA: TGTGCCAGCAGCGTGGACAGGGAGAACACTGAAGCTTTCTTT. This chain uses TRBV13 with TRBJ1-1; 8 positions match TRBD1. CDR3 length equals 14 residues. After removal of 5 bases from V and 1 base from J, the junction contained 3 bases not matched to a gene. From germline, CDR1 is PRHDT and CDR2 FYEKMQ (reference sequence).

The rearrangement uses TRBV7-2 and TRBJ2-3, with 9 bases identical to TRBD2. The ends lost 3 bases at V and 5 bases at J; junction bases unmatched: 12. Germline assignment: CDR1 SGHTA and CDR2 FQGNSA. The CDR3 contains 17 residues. CDR3 sequence reads: CASSFSQAGGPGDTQYF. CDR3 DNA sequence: TGTGCCAGCAGCTTTTCCCAGGCGGGAGGGCCGGGAGATACGCAGTATTTT. The full variable domain, rest sourced from reference TRBV7-2 and TRBJ2-3, is GAGVSQSPSNKVTEKGKDVELRCDPISGHTALYWYRQSLGQGLEFLIYFQGNSAPDKSGLPSDRFSAERTGGSVSTLTIQRTQQEDSAVYLCASSFSQAGGPGDTQYFGPGTRLTVL.

A single count supports this clone. As DNA, the CDR3 is TGTGCCAGCAGCTCTGACAGGGGTCTCACAGATACGCAGTATTTT. It codes for CASSSDRGLTDTQYF. The chain combines TRBV5-6 with TRBJ2-3; TRBD1 agrees at 8 bases. The CDR3 is made up of 15 amino acids. V dropped 3 bases and J dropped 2; count of bases not matched to a gene: 5. Germline V gene lookup returns CDR1 SGHDT and CDR2 YYEEEE.

This chain links TRBV27 with TRBJ1-5; D gene uncertain. This CDR3 has 14 residues. CDR1 is MNHEY, CDR2 SMNVEV, per germline (reference sequence). V lost 10 bases to trimming and J lost 5 bases, with 18 bases between them. This CDR3 reads CAIRGGLVYQPQHF. The CDR3 coding sequence is TGTGCCATCCGAGGTGGGTTGGTTTATCAGCCCCAGCATTTT.

This clone has only one observation. V is TRBV18 and J is TRBJ1-4, with 9 bases that match TRBD1. CDR3 length equals 15 residues. Germline lookup yields CDR1 KGHSH and CDR2 LQKENI. With V trimmed by 5 bases and J by 8 bases, 9 bases remained unmatched. This CDR3 is CASSSYRGRVEKLFF. In nucleotides, the CDR3 is TGTGCCAGCTCATCCTACAGGGGGCGCGTCGAAAAACTGTTTTTT.

The chain is built from TRBV7-6 and TRBJ1-4; the D is unclear. Trimming removed 5 bases from V and 11 bases from J, with 12 bases in between. CDR1 is SGHVS and CDR2 is FNYEAQ in the germline V gene. The CDR3 sequence is 12 residues long. CDR3 in DNA: TGTGCCAGCAGCCCTATCGGAGGGAAACTGTTTTTT. This sequence encodes CASSPIGGKLFF.